This TCR beta chain stems from a study of spatial heterogeneity in lung cancer. The overall study: Detection of beta-chain sequences consistently exceeded that of alpha-chain sequences.

Every TCR cDNA molecule carried a tag that served as a unique molecular identifier. MiXCR, run by TCRdb on the 5' RACE reads, gives a single entry per CDR3 protein. The repertoire consists of some 100,000 distinct CDR3 sequences, with 9.5% to 15% occurring once and the leading ten covering 35% to 50%. CDR3 length: 13 amino acids. V lost 3 bases and J 2 bases, leaving 7 bases between the germline ends. Germline V lookup: CDR1 MNHEY, CDR2 SVGEGT. Regarding time point: sample taken at primary tumor resection. Whole RNA from tumor, nontumor lung or frozen PBMC was sequenced unsorted. A single count supports this clonotype.

The J gene is TRBJ1-1, the V gene TRBV6-2 or TRBV6-3, with D hard to call. This TCR came from a male donor with early-stage non-small cell lung cancer. Sequenced material: PBMCs, taken at surgery. In DNA form, the CDR3 reads TGTGCCAGCAGTTATCAACGAAACACTGAAGCTTTCTTT. Residues: CASSYQRNTEAFF.